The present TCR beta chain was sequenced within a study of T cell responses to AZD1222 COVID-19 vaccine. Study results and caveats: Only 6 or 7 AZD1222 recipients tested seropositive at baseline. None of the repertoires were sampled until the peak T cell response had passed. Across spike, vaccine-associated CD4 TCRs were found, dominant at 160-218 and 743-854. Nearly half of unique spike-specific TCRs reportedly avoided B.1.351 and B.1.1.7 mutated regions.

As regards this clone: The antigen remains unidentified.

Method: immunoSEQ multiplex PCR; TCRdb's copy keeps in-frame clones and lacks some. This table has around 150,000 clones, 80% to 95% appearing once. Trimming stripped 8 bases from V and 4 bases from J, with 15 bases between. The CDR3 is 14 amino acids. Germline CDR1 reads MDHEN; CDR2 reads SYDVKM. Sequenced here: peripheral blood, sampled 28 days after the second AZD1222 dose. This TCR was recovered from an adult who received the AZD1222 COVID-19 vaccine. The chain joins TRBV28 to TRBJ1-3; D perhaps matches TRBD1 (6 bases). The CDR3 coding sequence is TGTGCCAGCGTCGAGTCGGGGGCCGGAAACACCATATATTTT. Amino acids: CASVESGAGNTIYF.